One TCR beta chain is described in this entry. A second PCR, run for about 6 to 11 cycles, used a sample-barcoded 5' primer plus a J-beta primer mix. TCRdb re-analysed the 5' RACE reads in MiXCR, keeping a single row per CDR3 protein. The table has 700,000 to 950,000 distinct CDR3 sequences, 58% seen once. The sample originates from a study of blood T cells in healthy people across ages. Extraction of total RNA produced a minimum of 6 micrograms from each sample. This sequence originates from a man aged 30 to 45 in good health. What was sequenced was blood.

The CDR3 protein is CASGWLREFRNSYEQYF. In nucleotides, the CDR3 is TGTGCCAGCGGGTGGTTAAGGGAATTCAGGAATTCCTACGAGCAGTACTTC. J is TRBJ2-4 and V is TRBV2; the D is unclear. TRBJ2-7 explains the end of the DNA better; the J call may be wrong. This CDR3 has 17 residues. Germline loops: CDR1 SNHLY, CDR2 FYNNEI.